The source of this T cell receptor beta chain is a study of OX40 agonist ivuxolimab in advanced cancers. The length of the CDR3 is 20 residues. Germline CDR1 WNHNN, CDR2 SYGVQD (reference sequence). The trim removed 0 bases at V and 0 bases at J, leaving 5 bases unmatched. Profiled with immunoSEQ multiplex PCR; TCRdb holds only in-frame clones, not every one. The table has roughly 120,000 clones, around 93% seen once. This TCR came from an adult with an advanced solid tumor such as melanoma, head and neck, liver or kidney cancer. The J gene is TRBJ2-1, the V gene TRBV10-1; 16 bases agree with TRBD2. The sequencing used CD4+ or CD8+ T cells sorted from blood, collected in a trial of the OX40 agonist ivuxolimab. CDR3 DNA: TGCGCCAGCAGTGAGTCGGGCGGGACTAGCGGGAGGGTCTCCTACAATGAGCAGTTCTTC. The encoded protein is CASSESGGTSGRVSYNEQFF.